This T cell receptor beta chain was sequenced during a study of T cells in Graves' hyperthyroidism and ophthalmopathy (dated by TCRdb to between 2018 and 2021). In the study overall: Peripheral blood samples were taken at the time of initial diagnosis, prior to any treatment. A discovery cohort of about a hundred patients, 43 with Graves' ophthalmopathy and about 58 with stable Graves' hyperthyroidism, was used to find distinguishing TCR V-J signatures. The study also compared thyroid tissue and blood T-cell repertoires from roughly 6 Graves' hyperthyroidism patients. After blood sampling, hyperthyroidism patients were treated with methimazole at a starting dose of 30 mg daily, and ophthalmopathy patients were treated with high-dose intravenous methylprednisolone. Prospective prediction of ophthalmopathy was tested in an independent validation cohort consisting of some 19 hyperthyroidism patients and about 17 patients who later progressed to ophthalmopathy. The roughly 90 discovery patients were divided at random into training and test sets in a 7:3 ratio. The paper describes TCR Vbeta CDR3 sequencing of around 130 peripheral blood samples, made up of approximately 40 ophthalmopathy patients, some 76 hyperthyroidism patients and 17 progressor patients. What the study reported, not specific to this receptor: Blood samples also contained most of the expanded thyroid clonotypes (frequency above 0.001), which suggests that blood repertoires may reflect thyroid immune responses. In validation, progression to ophthalmopathy was predicted by the model with approximately 67% sensitivity and 72.22% specificity, a median of roughly six months before onset. A 13 V-J signature model separated ophthalmopathy from stable hyperthyroidism, with approximately 86% sensitivity and roughly 82% specificity in cross-validation and 80%/75% in testing. No statistical method was used to fix the sample size in advance, and group allocation was not hidden from the investigators.

Graves' hyperthyroidism was defined as stable when no progression to ophthalmopathy occurred over 18 months of follow-up. The hyperthyroidism patients were between 18 and 65 years old and newly diagnosed, with a disease duration of less than 2 months. Any patient with an uncontrolled infection, another autoimmune disease, pregnancy or lactation was excluded. Diagnoses relied on clinical symptoms, serum thyroxine and TRAb, thyroid ultrasound and orbital computed tomography. PBMCs were isolated from about 10 ml of fresh peripheral blood by Ficoll-Paque density gradient centrifugation. Total RNA was extracted with Trizol reagent, and quality was checked on an Agilent 2100 Bioanalyzer. The TCR beta CDR3 regions were amplified from RNA transcripts. For the first round of RT-PCR on the TCR CDR3, the HTBI primer set was used together with the Qiagen OneStep RT-PCR kit. The libraries were constructed in a second round of multiplex PCR and then size-selected and purified. Sequencing of the libraries was done on an Illumina HiSeq2000 using paired-end 100 bp reads. From the authors' description of their analysis: SOAPnuke was used to process the raw data, removing reads that contained adapters or uncalled bases, had a mean Phred below 15, or lacked an exact match to the constant primer or identifier. High-quality paired reads were merged with COPE v1.2.5, and unique nucleotide sequences were defined as clonotypes. MiTCR v1.1 was used to align clonotypes to the IMGT TRBV, TRBD and TRBJ reference segments. Only V-J combinations with frequency above 0.0001, covering roughly 99% of repertoires, were analysed. The TCS score was defined as the ratio of F50 (clonal expansion) to E x V (chaos), calculated using BLOSUM62-based TCRdist between CDR3 peptides within each V-J. Welch's t-statistics and random forest reduced fewer than 600 V-J features to 10 to 15, which were used in a naive Bayes classifier (R e1071). The similarity between thyroid and blood repertoires was quantified using the Morisita-Horn index. The public reads were reanalyzed by TCRdb: fastp trimming at Q25, MiXCR alignment, in-frame beta chains only. For every CDR3 protein sequence, its rows merge into one entry that carries the most common genes and DNA. TCRdb assigned the V and J calls; the authors' analysis was not used. The sample has over 700,000 distinct CDR3 sequences on record, roughly 32% of them singletons. Around 30% of the sample is in the top ten clones.

Reading from cysteine to phenylalanine, the CDR3 counts 17 amino acids. Only CDR3 DNA is held: 51 bases, read in frame from base 1. V is reduced by 2 bases and J by 2 bases, leaving a spacing of 20 bases between them. The germline V gene specifies SQVTM as CDR1 and ANQGSEA as CDR2. Note on this clonotype: No antigen is known for it. Within one base of it there is no much larger clone, and no base qualities were kept.

The clonotype originates from a woman aged 40 to 50 with Graves' hyperthyroidism. Material for sequencing was blood. The chain is made from TRBV29-1 and TRBJ2-3, with no D gene named confidently. The DNA sequence reads TGCAGCGTTGAACAGACCAACGAAGCCTACTTCACAGATACGCAGTATTTT. Translated, this is CSVEQTNEAYFTDTQYF.